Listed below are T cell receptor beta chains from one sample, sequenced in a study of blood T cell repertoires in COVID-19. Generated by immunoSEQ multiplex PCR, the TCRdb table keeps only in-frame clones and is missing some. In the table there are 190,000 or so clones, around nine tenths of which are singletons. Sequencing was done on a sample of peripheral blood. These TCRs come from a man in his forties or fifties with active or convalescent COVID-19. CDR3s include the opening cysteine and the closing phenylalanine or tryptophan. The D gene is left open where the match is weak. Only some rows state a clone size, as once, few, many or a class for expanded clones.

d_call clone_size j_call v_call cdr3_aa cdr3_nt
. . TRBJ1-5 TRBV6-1 CASSEVRGRSNQPQHF TGTGCCAGCAGTGAAGTACGGGGAAGAAGCAATCAGCCCCAGCATTTT
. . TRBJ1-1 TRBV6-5 CASSPGTLNTEAFF TGTGCCAGCAGTCCCGGGACTTTGAACACTGAAGCTTTCTTT
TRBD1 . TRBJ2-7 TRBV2 CAVGSGGSYEQYF TGTGCCGTAGGCTCAGGGGGCTCCTACGAGCAGTACTTC
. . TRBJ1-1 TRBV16 CASSQSPSNTEAFF TGTGCCAGCAGCCAATCTCCCAGTAACACTGAAGCTTTCTTT
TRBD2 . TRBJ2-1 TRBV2 CASRKSGGVYNEQFF TGTGCCAGCAGGAAAAGCGGGGGGGTCTACAATGAGCAGTTCTTC
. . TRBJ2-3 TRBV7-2 CASSSRTEADTQYF TGTGCCAGCAGCTCCCGGACTGAGGCAGATACGCAGTATTTT
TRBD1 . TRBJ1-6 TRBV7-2 CASSLGQGGFLTPLHF TGTGCCAGCAGCTTGGGGCAGGGGGGCTTTCTGACACCCCTCCACTTT
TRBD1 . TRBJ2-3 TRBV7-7 CASSLGGDGTDTQYF TGTGCTAGCAGCTTAGGGGGCGATGGGACAGATACGCAGTATTTT
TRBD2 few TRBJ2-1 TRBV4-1 CASSPGTSGGNYNEQFF TGCGCCAGCAGCCCGGGGACTAGCGGGGGGAACTACAATGAGCAGTTCTTC
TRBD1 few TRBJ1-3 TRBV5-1 CASSSTGTGFGNTIYF TGCGCCAGCAGCTCCACCGGGACAGGCTTTGGAAACACCATATATTTT
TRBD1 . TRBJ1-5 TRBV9 CASSEGQGSNQPQHF TGTGCCAGCAGCGAGGGACAGGGGAGCAATCAGCCCCAGCATTTT
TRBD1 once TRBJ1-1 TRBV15 CATSRDQGQGTEAFF TGTGCCACCAGCAGAGATCAGGGACAGGGCACTGAAGCTTTCTTT
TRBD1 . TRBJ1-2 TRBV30 CAWSYGQGAYGYTF TGTGCCTGGAGTTACGGACAGGGGGCATATGGCTACACCTTC
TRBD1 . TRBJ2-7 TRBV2 CASSNANTGGVYEQYF TGTGCCAGCAGCAACGCCAATACAGGGGGTGTCTACGAGCAGTACTTC
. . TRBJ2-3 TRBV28 CASSLSVSFTDTQYF TGTGCCAGCAGTTTATCGGTGTCATTCACAGATACGCAGTATTTT
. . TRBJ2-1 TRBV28 CASSTNTQDEQFF TGTGCCAGCAGTACTAACACACAAGATGAGCAGTTCTTC
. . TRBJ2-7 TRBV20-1 CSARPEGEQYF TGCAGTGCTAGACCCGAGGGCGAGCAGTACTTC
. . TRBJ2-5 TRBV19 CASSIGGAGGETQYF TGTGCCAGTAGTATCGGTGGGGCAGGGGGGGAGACCCAGTACTTC